The 22 T cell receptor beta chains listed next were all sequenced from one sample in a study of beta chain features in type 1 diabetes. Points from the study as a whole: The study found moderately but significantly shorter TCRB CDR3s in all four CD4+ subsets of Type 1 diabetes patients.

These receptors lack a known antigen. The study reverse transcribed the entire isolated RNA, so it sequenced expressed TCRB transcripts. Generated by immunoSEQ multiplex PCR, the TCRdb table keeps only in-frame clones and is missing some. The data show 500,000 to 650,000 clones, 9.5% to 15% seen once. Sequencing input: naive CD4+ T cells from blood. These receptors all stem from a man younger than 45 with type 1 diabetes.

The chain combines TRBV4-2 with TRBJ2-5, with unresolved D. The CDR3 covers 13 residues. V was pared by 1 base and J by 2 bases, with 5 bases between. CDR1 and CDR2 from the germline V gene are LGHNA and YNFKEQ. CDR3 sequence: CASSQALQETQYF. Here the CDR3 DNA reads TGTGCCAGCAGCCAAGCACTGCAAGAGACCCAGTACTTC.

This clone has just a few counts. This rearrangement joins TRBV29-1 to TRBJ2-7, with D possibly TRBD1 on 5 matching bases. This CDR3 spans 13 amino acids. The germline V and J ends were trimmed by 5 bases and 1 base, with 12 bases remaining between them. The germline V gene encodes CDR1 SQVTM and CDR2 ANQGSEA. This CDR3 reads CSVQADSSYEQYF. The CDR3 region has the DNA TGCAGCGTTCAGGCAGACAGTTCCTACGAGCAGTACTTC.

The chain is built from TRBV20-1 and TRBJ2-1; D uncertain. V was pared by 5 bases and J by 6 bases, with 5 bases between. The CDR3 runs 10 residues. The germline CDR1 and CDR2 sequences are DFQATT and SNEGSKA (reference sequence). This CDR3 is CSAYFNEQFF. The CDR3 DNA is TGCAGTGCTTACTTCAATGAGCAGTTCTTC.

This clone has just a few counts. CDR3 region: CASSLTSGGIDTQYF. DNA of the CDR3: TGTGCCAGCAGCTTAACTAGCGGGGGGATAGATACGCAGTATTTT. The rearrangement links TRBV7-9 to TRBJ2-3, with 12 bases lining up with TRBD2. V lost 2 bases, J lost 5 bases, and 2 bases stayed unmatched. CDR3 length: 15 amino acids. Germline V gene sequence: CDR1 SEHNR, CDR2 FQNEAQ (reference sequence).

As to this clone: Other DNA sequences from this sample encode an identical CDR3 as well. J is TRBJ1-5 and V is TRBV30; the D is unclear. The germline CDR1 and CDR2 sequences are GTSNPN and SVGIG (reference sequence). This CDR3 contains 13 residues. Trimming removed 3 bases from V and 2 bases from J, with 8 bases in between. In DNA, the CDR3 is TGTGCCTGGAGCCGAAGGGGCAATCAGCCCCAGCATTTT. It codes for CAWSRRGNQPQHF.

The chain employs TRBV7-2 and TRBJ1-5, with D possibly TRBD1 on 5 matching bases. The germline V and J ends were trimmed by 3 bases and 7 bases, with 10 bases remaining between them. Germline values: CDR1 SGHTA, CDR2 FQGNSA. The CDR3 is 13 amino acids. This CDR3 is CASSFGGEQPQHF. The CDR3 DNA reads TGTGCCAGCAGCTTTGGAGGGGAGCAGCCCCAGCATTTT.

This sequence joins TRBV5-1 and TRBJ2-1; D may be TRBD2 (6 bases). CDR1 SGHRS and CDR2 YFSETQ come from the germline V gene. There are 15 residues in the CDR3. Trimming pared 0 bases from V and 6 bases from J, leaving 13 bases between. CDR3 DNA: TGCGCCAGCAGCTTGGATCCGCGGGGCCTCAATGAGCAGTTCTTC. Its translation: CASSLDPRGLNEQFF. The full variable domain, in which reference TRBV5-1 and TRBJ2-1 provide the parts outside the CDR3, is KAGVTQTPRYLIKTRGQQVTLSCSPISGHRSVSWYQQTPGQGLQFLFEYFSETQRNKGNFPGRFSGRQFSNSRSEMNVSTLELGDSALYLCASSLDPRGLNEQFFGPGTRLTVL.

The rearrangement joins TRBV7-6 to TRBJ2-7; D gene ambiguous. Germline CDR1 is SGHVS and CDR2 is FNYEAQ. V was clipped by 4 bases and J by 4 bases, with 8 bases between them. The CDR3 consists of 12 residues. The CDR3 here is CASSSIQYEQYF. CDR3 nucleotide sequence: TGTGCCAGCAGCTCAATACAGTACGAGCAGTACTTC. Drawing the rest from reference TRBV7-6 and TRBJ2-7, the complete variable domain is GAGVSQSPRYKVTKRGQDVALRCDPISGHVSLYWYRQALGQGPEFLTYFNYEAQQDKSGLPNDRFSAERPEGSISTLTIQRTEQRDSAMYRCASSSIQYEQYFGPGTRLTVT.

This clone was picked up a small number of times. J is TRBJ2-3 and V is TRBV2, with D perhaps TRBD1 (6 bases). The CDR3 is 14 amino acids. Per the germline V gene, CDR1 is SNHLY and CDR2 is FYNNEI. V gave up 6 bases and J gave up 1 base, with 11 bases separating them. CDR3 sequence (DNA): TGTGCCAGCAGCTTACAGGGAGGCACAGATACGCAGTATTTT. Encoded protein: CASSLQGGTDTQYF.

V is TRBV6-6 and J is TRBJ2-6; D is unclear. With 4 bases removed from V and 0 bases from J, the gap between germline ends came to 7 bases. The CDR3 contains 15 residues. The germline CDR1 and CDR2 sequences are MNHNY and SVGAGI (reference sequence). The CDR3 sequence is CASSFQDSGANVLTF. DNA for the CDR3: TGTGCCAGCAGTTTTCAGGACTCTGGGGCCAACGTCCTGACTTTC.

This chain joins TRBV7-9 and TRBJ1-2; D unclear. Germline CDR1 is SEHNR and CDR2 is FQNEAQ (reference sequence). The CDR3 has 14 residues. V was shortened by 1 base and J by 4 bases, with 10 bases between the two germline ends. In DNA form, the CDR3 reads TGTGCCAGCAGCTTAGGGGAGGACGGCTATGGCTACACCTTC. Translated: CASSLGEDGYGYTF.

V and J are TRBV10-3 and TRBJ2-5; 7 nucleotides align to TRBD2. V was pared by 5 bases and J by 1 base, with 7 bases of the junction left unmatched. The CDR3 extends over 15 amino acids. Germline V gene data show CDR1 as ENHRY and CDR2 as SYGVKD. CDR3 in DNA: TGTGCCATCAGTCGACAAGCGGGGTCCCAAGAGACCCAGTACTTC. Amino acid sequence: CAISRQAGSQETQYF.

The V and J genes are TRBV5-1 and TRBJ2-1; 7 bases line up with TRBD1. CDR3 length: 15 residues. Germline CDR1 SGHRS, CDR2 YFSETQ. The junction had 6 bases not matched to a gene; V was cut back by 0 bases and J by 6 bases. The CDR3 region has the DNA TGCGCCAGCAGCTTGGTACAGGGGACCAGCAATGAGCAGTTCTTC. Its translation: CASSLVQGTSNEQFF.

This clone has a handful of counts. The chain combines TRBV18 with TRBJ1-1, with unresolved D. The CDR3 runs 12 residues. Germline V gene lookup returns CDR1 KGHSH and CDR2 LQKENI. V dropped 3 bases and J dropped 7 bases, with 9 bases sitting between them. The CDR3 DNA reads TGTGCCAGCTCACCGGGATCGGATGAAGCTTTCTTT. Translated: CASSPGSDEAFF.

The V call is TRBV5-6, the J call TRBJ1-3, with D possibly matching TRBD1 (6 bases). There are 15 residues in the CDR3. Deletions cut 3 bases from V and 7 bases from J, with 17 bases between. The germline gives CDR1 SGHDT, CDR2 YYEEEE. Here the CDR3 reads CASSSGTSQRNTIYF. The CDR3 DNA reads as TGTGCCAGCAGCTCTGGGACATCTCAAAGGAACACCATATATTTT.

In this sample, this clone turned up a few times. The rearrangement uses TRBV7-2 and TRBJ2-7; TRBD2 matches at 8 bases. Losses at the gene ends were 5 bases for V and 2 bases for J; bases not matched to a gene: 8. Germline CDR1 SGHTA, CDR2 FQGNSA. The CDR3 is made up of 15 amino acids. In nucleotides, the CDR3 is TGTGCCAGCAGCCCGGGAGGGGACAAAGCCTACGAGCAGTACTTC. Amino acids: CASSPGGDKAYEQYF.

The chain joins TRBV4-1 to TRBJ2-5, with D perhaps assigned TRBD1 or TRBD2 (5 bases each). The V gene's germline CDR1 is MGHRA and CDR2 YSYEKL. Trimming took off 2 bases at V and 3 bases at J, with 16 bases between the two ends. This CDR3 comprises 16 residues. This CDR3 is CASSQTSLATEETQYF. As DNA, the CDR3 is TGCGCCAGCAGCCAAACTAGTTTAGCGACAGAAGAGACCCAGTACTTC.

The rearrangement links TRBV28 to TRBJ1-6; no clear D gene. V lost 2 bases and J lost 13, with 9 bases in between. Germline assignment: CDR1 MDHEN and CDR2 SYDVKM. This CDR3 is 12 amino acids long. CDR3 sequence: CASSLRAVPLHF. The DNA of the CDR3 is TGTGCCAGCAGTTTACGGGCAGTTCCCCTCCACTTT.

This clone was detected a few times. The chain recombines TRBV27 with TRBJ2-3; D gene ambiguous. Germline values: CDR1 MNHEY, CDR2 SMNVEV (reference sequence). The CDR3 contains 13 residues. V was trimmed by 6 bases and J by 0 bases, leaving 7 bases between them. CDR3 nucleotide sequence: TGTGCCAGCAGACTCCAGAGCACAGATACGCAGTATTTT. Translated, it gives CASRLQSTDTQYF.

The CDR3 is CASSLAPRDGNQPQHF. The CDR3 DNA reads as TGTGCCAGCAGCTTGGCCCCCAGGGACGGGAATCAGCCCCAGCATTTT. This chain uses TRBV5-4 with TRBJ1-5; possible D gene TRBD1, 5 bases. This CDR3 contains 16 residues. Trimming pared 0 bases from V and 4 bases from J, leaving 14 bases between. From germline, CDR1 is SGHNT and CDR2 YYREEE (reference sequence).

This chain connects TRBV6-5 to TRBJ1-2; tentatively, D is TRBD1 (6 bases). Trimming left V 3 bases short and J 7 bases short, with 15 bases between. CDR1 MNHEY and CDR2 SVGAGI come from the germline V gene. The CDR3 loop spans 14 amino acids. The chain's CDR3 is CASSYSGQYGGYTF. The CDR3 DNA follows: TGTGCCAGCAGTTATTCCGGACAGTATGGTGGCTACACCTTC.

This clone was observed a handful of times. The V call is TRBV19, the J call TRBJ1-1, with D tentatively TRBD1 (5 bases). Trimming shortened V by 5 bases and J by 4 bases, and 14 bases separated the two germline ends. Germline V gene data show CDR1 as LNHDA and CDR2 as SQIVND (reference sequence). There are 14 residues in the CDR3. As DNA, the CDR3 is TGTGCCAGTAGTTTTAGGGGCAGGGTCACTGAAGCTTTCTTT. Encoded protein: CASSFRGRVTEAFF. The full variable domain, with the rest looked up from reference TRBV19 and TRBJ1-1, is DGGITQSPKYLFRKEGQNVTLSCEQNLNHDAMYWYRQDPGQGLRLIYYSQIVNDFQKGDIAEGYSVSREKKESFPLTVTSAQKNPTAFYLCASSFRGRVTEAFFGQGTRLTVV.